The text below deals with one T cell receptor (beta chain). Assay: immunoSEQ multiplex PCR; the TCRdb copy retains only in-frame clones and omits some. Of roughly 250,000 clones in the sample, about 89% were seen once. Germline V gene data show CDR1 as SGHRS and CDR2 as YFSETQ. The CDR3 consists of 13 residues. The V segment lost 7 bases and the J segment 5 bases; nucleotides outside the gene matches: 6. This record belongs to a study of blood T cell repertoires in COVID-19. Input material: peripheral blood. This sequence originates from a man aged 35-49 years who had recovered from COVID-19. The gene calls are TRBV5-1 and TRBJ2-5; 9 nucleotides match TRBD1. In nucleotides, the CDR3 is TGCGCCAGCTACAGGGGGCGCAGGGAGACCCAGTACTTC. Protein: CASYRGRRETQYF.